These 10 T cell receptor beta chains came from one sample sequenced in a study of cytotoxic CD8 clonotypes in ibrutinib-treated CLL. Profiled with immunoSEQ multiplex PCR; TCRdb holds only in-frame clones, not every one. Among 130,000 to 150,000 clones listed, approximately 90% were seen once. The specimen comprised PBMCs, sampled after 12 months of ibrutinib treatment. The receptor source for this set is a human donor with chronic lymphocytic leukemia.

This chain joins TRBV28 and TRBJ1-5; tentative D call: TRBD1 (5 bases). The germline V gene has CDR1 MDHEN and CDR2 SYDVKM. V was clipped by 6 bases and J by 2 bases, with 14 bases between them. The CDR3 consists of 15 residues. The CDR3 here is CASRAPRGGNQPQHF. The DNA for the CDR3 is TGTGCCAGCAGGGCCCCCCGAGGGGGCAATCAGCCCCAGCATTTT.

In this sample, this clone turned up a few times. The rearrangement uses TRBV15 and TRBJ2-7; D gene ambiguous. CDR3 length: 14 residues. Trimming removed 0 bases at V and 2 bases at J, with 8 bases between. Looked up from germline, CDR1 is LNHNV and CDR2 is YYDKDF (reference sequence). CDR3 nucleotide sequence: TGTGCCACCAGCAGAGATGCAGCAGCCTACGAGCAGTACTTC. Its protein product is CATSRDAAAYEQYF.

The chain recombines TRBV18 with TRBJ1-1; the match to TRBD1 covers 8 bases. The ends lost 5 bases at V and 5 bases at J; junction bases unmatched: 10. The CDR3 runs 15 residues. CDR1 and CDR2 from the germline V gene are KGHSH and LQKENI. Here the CDR3 DNA reads TGTGCCAGCTCATTCGCCGAGGACAGGGAAACTGAAGCTTTCTTT. Its protein is CASSFAEDRETEAFF. The full variable domain, with the rest looked up from reference TRBV18 and TRBJ1-1, is NAGVMQNPRHLVRRRGQEARLRCSPMKGHSHVYWYRQLPEEGLKFMVYLQKENIIDESGMPKERFSAEFPKEGPSILRIQQVVRGDSAAYFCASSFAEDRETEAFFGQGTRLTVV.

The CDR3 spells CASSLAKTGAGTGELFF. CDR3 coding DNA: TGTGCCAGCAGCTTAGCGAAAACAGGGGCCGGTACCGGGGAGCTGTTTTTT. The chain couples TRBV7-3 to TRBJ2-2, with 7 bases identical to TRBD1. Germline assignment: CDR1 SGHTA and CDR2 FQGTGA. This CDR3 contains 17 residues. The V and J ends lost 2 bases and 5 bases, in that order; junction bases with no gene match: 11.

The chain has TRBV5-4 and TRBJ2-7, with D unresolved. The CDR3 extends over 12 amino acids. Germline lookup yields CDR1 SGHNT and CDR2 YYREEE (reference sequence). V was shortened by 4 bases and J by 11 bases, with 16 bases between the two germline ends. For the CDR3, the DNA is TGTGCCAGCAGCCATGGTGGGGATGGGGAGTACTTC. Translated, it gives CASSHGGDGEYF.

The V gene is TRBV28, the J gene TRBJ2-3, with D unresolved. In germline, CDR1 is MDHEN, CDR2 SYDVKM. The ends were cut back, 6 bases at V and 5 bases at J, with 12 bases in the middle. The CDR3 length is 13 residues. The CDR3 sequence is CASSPPTGDTQYF. CDR3 bases: TGTGCCAGCAGCCCACCTACTGGAGATACGCAGTATTTT.

The chain has TRBV6-6 and TRBJ2-1; 9 bases agree with TRBD1. This CDR3 is 14 amino acids long. Germline-derived CDR1 and CDR2 are MNHNY and SVGAGI (reference sequence). After removal of 7 bases from V and 4 bases from J, the junction contained 5 bases not matched to a gene. Here the CDR3 reads CASIRDRAYNEQFF. The CDR3 region has the DNA TGTGCCAGCATCCGGGACAGGGCTTACAATGAGCAGTTCTTC.

The rearrangement joins TRBV28 to TRBJ2-7; unclear D gene. V lost 4 bases and J 7 bases, leaving 11 bases between the germline ends. Germline V lookup: CDR1 MDHEN, CDR2 SYDVKM. CDR3 length: 12 amino acids. The CDR3 sequence: CASSSSTWEQYF. The CDR3 nucleotides are TGTGCCAGCAGTTCATCGACGTGGGAGCAGTACTTC.

The genes are TRBV5-6 and TRBJ2-2; 7 bases map to TRBD1. Looked up from germline, CDR1 is SGHDT and CDR2 is YYEEEE. Trimming cost V 4 bases and J 4 bases; bases outside gene matches: 7. The CDR3 sequence is 15 residues long. The CDR3 reads CASSTETGITGELFF. The CDR3 DNA follows: TGTGCCAGCAGCACCGAGACAGGGATCACCGGGGAGCTGTTTTTT.

The rearrangement uses TRBV6-1 and TRBJ2-3; the D is unclear. V lost 2 bases to trimming and J lost 6 bases, with 6 bases between them. This CDR3 contains 12 residues. CDR1 MNHNS and CDR2 SASEGT come from the germline V gene. This CDR3 reads CASSEPKDTQYF. CDR3 coding DNA: TGTGCCAGCAGTGAACCGAAGGATACGCAGTATTTT.